Listed below are T cell receptor beta chains from one sample, sequenced in a study of cytomegalovirus exposure and HLA in healthy donors. The table came from immunoSEQ multiplex PCR; TCRdb's copy has only in-frame clones and leaves some out. This sample has fewer than 85,000 clones, with over 70% found just once. The sequenced sample was PBMCs. All receptors come from a male donor in good health and CMV-seropositive. CDR3s include the opening cysteine and the closing phenylalanine or tryptophan. The order of the fields is D gene, V gene, J gene, clone size, CDR3 DNA, CDR3 protein. The D gene is left open where the match is weak. The size entry is marked missing in some rows and otherwise reads once, few, many or a size class.

>-|TRBV23-1|TRBJ1-4|-
TGCGCCAGCAGTCAATCCCTGACAGGTCTTAATGAAAAACTGTTTTTT
CASSQSLTGLNEKLFF
>-|TRBV7-8|TRBJ2-1|-
TGTGCCAGCGGTCATCGACTTGGGAATGAGCAGTTCTTC
CASGHRLGNEQFF
>TRBD2|TRBV10-3|TRBJ2-1|-
TGTGCCATCCGAACGGACGGACTAGCGTCCTCCTACAATGAGCAGTTCTTC
CAIRTDGLASSYNEQFF
>-|TRBV4-1|TRBJ1-1|-
TGCGCCAGCAGCCAAGGGAGGTTTACTGAAGCTTTCTTT
CASSQGRFTEAFF
>-|TRBV7-2|TRBJ1-2|-
TGTGCCAGCAGCTTAGGGCAGGCTAACTATGGCTACACCTTC
CASSLGQANYGYTF
>TRBD2|TRBV10-3|TRBJ2-5|few
TGTGCCACCGGCGGGGGGGAAGTGACCCAGTACTTC
CATGGGEVTQYF
>-|TRBV4-1|TRBJ2-5|-
TGCGCCAGCAGCCAAGATCAGGGAGAGACCCAGTACTTC
CASSQDQGETQYF
>-|TRBV4-1|TRBJ2-7|-
TGCGCCAGCAGCCAAAGGGCCAGGACTACCTACGAGCAGTACTTC
CASSQRARTTYEQYF
>-|TRBV11-1|TRBJ2-7|-
TGTGCCAGCAGCTCTTACAGGGACGAGCAGTACTTC
CASSSYRDEQYF
>TRBD1|TRBV7-2|TRBJ2-1|-
TGTGCCAGCAGCTTAGGAGGGACAGGGATAAATGAGCAGTTCTTC
CASSLGGTGINEQFF
>TRBD1|TRBV2|TRBJ1-5|-
TGTGCCACCACGGGACAGGCCACTTTTAGGGATCAGCCCCAGCATTTT
CATTGQATFRDQPQHF
>-|TRBV7-9|TRBJ1-3|-
TGTGCCAGCAGCTGGACACTAAACACCATATATTTT
CASSWTLNTIYF
>TRBD1|TRBV6-5|TRBJ1-2|-
TGTGCCAGCAGTCGGACAGGGGCTAACTATGGCTACACCTTC
CASSRTGANYGYTF
>-|TRBV2|TRBJ2-5|-
TGTGCCAGCAGCCTGGACTATCAAGAGACCCAGTACTTC
CASSLDYQETQYF
>-|TRBV5-4|TRBJ1-2|-
TGTGCCAGCAGCTTGGCCAGTCTCGAGAGGCTCTATGGCTACACCTTC
CASSLASLERLYGYTF
>TRBD2|TRBV7-9|TRBJ2-3|-
TGTGCCAGCAGCTCTGGACTAGCGGGAGGGTTTGCTAGCACAGATACGCAGTATTTT
CASSSGLAGGFASTDTQYF
>-|TRBV6-6|TRBJ2-2|-
TGTGCCAGCAGGGGGCACGGGGAGCTGTTTTTT
CASRGHGELFF
>TRBD1|TRBV11-2|TRBJ1-2|-
TGTGCCAGCAGCTTAGATTCGACAGGGTATAGCTATGGCTACACCTTC
CASSLDSTGYSYGYTF